This T cell receptor beta chain was captured by sequencing in a study of shared clonotypes between healthy human individuals. This table comes from immunoSEQ multiplex PCR, and its TCRdb copy is limited to in-frame clones, with some not included. This table has 1.4 million to 1.5 million clones, about 96% appearing once. Trimming stripped 6 bases from V and 3 bases from J, with 15 bases between. The CDR3 consists of 14 residues. The V gene's germline CDR1 is SNHLY and CDR2 FYNNEI. The clonotype comes from a young man in good health. Source material: naive CD4+ T cells sorted from blood. Subset: CD45RA+ positively selected. The chain is built from TRBV2 and TRBJ2-7, with D perhaps TRBD1 (5 bases). CDR3 sequence: CASSPTVLGYEQYF. DNA of the CDR3: TGTGCCAGCAGCCCGACAGTTTTGGGCTACGAGCAGTACTTC.